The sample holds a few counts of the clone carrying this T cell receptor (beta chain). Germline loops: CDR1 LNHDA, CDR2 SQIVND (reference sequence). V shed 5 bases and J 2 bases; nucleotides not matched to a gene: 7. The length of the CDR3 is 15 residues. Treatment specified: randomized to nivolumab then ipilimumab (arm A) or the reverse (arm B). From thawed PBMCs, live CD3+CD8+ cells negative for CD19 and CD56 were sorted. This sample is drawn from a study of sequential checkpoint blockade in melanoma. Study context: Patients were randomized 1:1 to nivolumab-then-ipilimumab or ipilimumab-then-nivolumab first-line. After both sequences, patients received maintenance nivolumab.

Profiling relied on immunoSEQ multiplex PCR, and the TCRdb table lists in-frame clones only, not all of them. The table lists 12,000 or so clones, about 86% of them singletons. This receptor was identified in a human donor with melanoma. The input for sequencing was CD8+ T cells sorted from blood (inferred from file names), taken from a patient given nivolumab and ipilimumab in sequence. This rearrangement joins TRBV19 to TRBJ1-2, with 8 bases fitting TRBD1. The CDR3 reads CASSPRTGSNYGYTF. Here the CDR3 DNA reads TGTGCCAGTAGTCCTCGGACAGGGTCGAACTATGGCTACACCTTC.